The 15 T cell receptor beta chains listed next were all sequenced from one sample in a study of T cell clonotyping in hematopoietic cell transplantation. Clones were read by immunoSEQ multiplex PCR, and TCRdb kept only the in-frame ones, dropping some. Of approximately 2,000 clones listed, 79% are singletons. Sample: peripheral blood mononuclear cells, taken 30 days after allogeneic stem cell transplant. These receptors were taken from a male patient in his forties or fifties who had an allogeneic stem cell transplant from an unrelated donor, so the T cells may come from the graft donor. Some clones in this sample may be carry-over from other donors' samples.

V usage is TRBV7-9 and J usage is TRBJ2-7; TRBD2 aligns across 13 bases. The trim removed 8 bases at V and 4 bases at J, leaving 14 bases unmatched. CDR1 and CDR2 (germline): SEHNR, FQNEAQ (reference sequence). The CDR3 loop spans 17 amino acids. CDR3 sequence: CASGPGLAGAGTYEQYF. The CDR3 nucleotides are TGTGCCAGCGGCCCCGGACTAGCGGGAGCCGGAACGTACGAGCAGTACTTC.

In this sample, this clone is large (0.1 to 1%). The chain has TRBV7-6 and TRBJ1-2; 9 bases fit TRBD1. Trimming cost V 8 bases and J 1 base; bases outside gene matches: 11. There are 16 residues in the CDR3. Germline assignment: CDR1 SGHVS and CDR2 FNYEAQ. The CDR3: CASGPGTGSGNYGYTF. DNA for the CDR3: TGTGCCAGCGGACCCGGGACAGGGAGCGGTAACTATGGCTACACCTTC. Full variable domain (remainder filled in from reference TRBV7-6 and TRBJ1-2): GAGVSQSPRYKVTKRGQDVALRCDPISGHVSLYWYRQALGQGPEFLTYFNYEAQQDKSGLPNDRFSAERPEGSISTLTIQRTEQRDSAMYRCASGPGTGSGNYGYTFGSGTRLTVV.

The chain recombines TRBV6-1 with TRBJ2-1; 10 bases are shared with TRBD2. The length of the CDR3 is 15 residues. With V trimmed by 6 bases and J by 8 bases, 10 bases remained unmatched. Germline lookup yields CDR1 MNHNS and CDR2 SASEGT. DNA for the CDR3: TGTGCCAGCAGCCTGCTAGCGGGAGTTCGCTATGAGCAGTTCTTC. Its translation is CASSLLAGVRYEQFF.

The chain employs TRBV5-4 and TRBJ2-2, with TRBD2 matching 8 bases. Germline CDR1 reads SGHNT; CDR2 reads YYREEE (reference sequence). The length of the CDR3 is 15 residues. V lost 2 bases to trimming and J lost 8 bases; unmatched junction nucleotides: 8. The CDR3: CASSFRGLETGELFF. As DNA, the CDR3 is TGTGCCAGCAGCTTCAGGGGACTAGAAACGGGGGAGCTGTTTTTT.

The chain links TRBV6-6 to TRBJ2-7, with a weak D call TRBD2 (6 bases). The germline V gene has CDR1 MNHNY and CDR2 SVGAGI (reference sequence). V was cut by 6 bases and J by 2 bases, with 14 bases left in between. The CDR3 contains 14 residues. The CDR3 protein is CASSLRRDAYEQYF. In DNA form, the CDR3 reads TGTGCCAGCAGCCTCCGGAGGGACGCCTACGAGCAGTACTTC.

The chain joins TRBV5-1 to TRBJ1-4; tentatively, D is TRBD1 (5 bases). V was shortened by 6 bases and J by 5 bases, with 14 bases between the two germline ends. CDR3 length equals 14 residues. Germline CDR1 reads SGHRS; CDR2 reads YFSETQ. CDR3 in amino acids: CASKTPRVNEKLFF. The DNA for the CDR3 is TGCGCCAGCAAGACGCCCAGGGTGAATGAAAAACTGTTTTTT.

V usage is TRBV11-2 and J usage is TRBJ1-5; D is perhaps TRBD1 (5 bases). The CDR3 is 15 amino acids. Germline lookup yields CDR1 SGHAT and CDR2 FQNNGV. The V and J ends lost 5 bases and 0 bases respectively, with 11 bases between them. In DNA form, the CDR3 reads TGTGCCAGCAGCCCGGGGGTTCATAGCAATCAGCCCCAGCATTTT. Translation: CASSPGVHSNQPQHF.

This rearrangement joins TRBV27 to TRBJ2-2, with TRBD2 identical over 7 bases. Germline loops: CDR1 MNHEY, CDR2 SMNVEV (reference sequence). The CDR3 sequence is 17 residues long. The junction had 10 bases not matched to a gene; V was cut back by 5 bases and J by 1 base. CDR3 amino acids: CASSPLPPSGNTGELFF. The CDR3 nucleotides are TGTGCCAGCAGTCCCTTGCCCCCTAGCGGGAACACCGGGGAGCTGTTTTTT.

This clone occurred a few times. Mismatch with germline at one junction end may stem from a read error. The V call is TRBV11-2, the J call TRBJ2-7; D not certain. The CDR3 has 13 residues. CDR1 SGHAT and CDR2 FQNNGV come from the germline V gene. CDR3: CASSLDRTPERNF. The CDR3 coding sequence is TGTGCCAGCAGCTTAGATCGAACACCGGAAAGGAACTTC.

The chain has TRBV14 and TRBJ1-1; D ambiguous. The CDR3 sequence is 11 residues long. The V gene lost 1 base and the J gene lost 8 bases, with 5 bases spanning the gap. CDR1 is SGHDN and CDR2 is FVKESK in the germline V gene. CDR3 amino acids: CASSQGLEAFF. Written as DNA, the CDR3 is TGTGCCAGCAGCCAAGGACTAGAAGCTTTCTTT.

This CDR3 reads CASSIGTETYEQYF. CDR3 sequence (DNA): TGTGCCAGCAGCATAGGGACTGAGACCTACGAGCAGTACTTC. The chain has TRBV5-6 and TRBJ2-7, with D tentatively TRBD2 (6 bases). Germline assignment: CDR1 SGHDT and CDR2 YYEEEE. Between the trimmed V and J ends, which lost 4 bases and 2 bases, there was a span of 13 bases. The CDR3 is 14 amino acids.

V is TRBV6-1 and J is TRBJ1-3; D is possibly TRBD1 (5 bases). The CDR3 loop spans 15 amino acids. Trimming removed 5 bases at V and 0 bases at J, with 11 bases between. Germline-derived CDR1 and CDR2 are MNHNS and SASEGT. The CDR3 bases are TGTGCCAGCAGTCTACGACAGTTCTCTGGAAACACCATATATTTT. It is translated as CASSLRQFSGNTIYF.

This clone was seen a few times. This rearrangement joins TRBV12-5 to TRBJ2-2; D unresolved. Germline-derived CDR1 and CDR2 are LGHNT and FRNRAP. Trimming removed 5 bases from V and 4 bases from J, with 8 bases in between. This CDR3 is built from 13 residues. The CDR3 nucleotides are TGTGCTAGTGGTCCCCACGCCACCGGGGAGCTGTTTTTT. The encoded protein is CASGPHATGELFF.

The genes are TRBV29-1 and TRBJ2-2; no clear D gene. The CDR3 runs to 13 residues. V was shortened by 6 bases and J by 4 bases, with 12 bases between the two germline ends. Germline CDR1 and CDR2: SQVTM and ANQGSEA. Here the CDR3 reads CSVRTSSTGELFF. In DNA, the CDR3 is TGCAGCGTCCGGACGTCCAGCACCGGGGAGCTGTTTTTT.

This sequence joins TRBV19 and TRBJ2-2; D tentatively reads TRBD1 or TRBD2 (5 bases each). The CDR3 is made up of 15 amino acids. V lost 7 bases to trimming and J lost 1 base, with 13 bases between them. Germline-derived CDR1 and CDR2 are LNHDA and SQIVND (reference sequence). CDR3 protein: CASTHWGRNTGELFF. CDR3 coding DNA: TGTGCCAGTACCCACTGGGGGAGGAACACCGGGGAGCTGTTTTTT.